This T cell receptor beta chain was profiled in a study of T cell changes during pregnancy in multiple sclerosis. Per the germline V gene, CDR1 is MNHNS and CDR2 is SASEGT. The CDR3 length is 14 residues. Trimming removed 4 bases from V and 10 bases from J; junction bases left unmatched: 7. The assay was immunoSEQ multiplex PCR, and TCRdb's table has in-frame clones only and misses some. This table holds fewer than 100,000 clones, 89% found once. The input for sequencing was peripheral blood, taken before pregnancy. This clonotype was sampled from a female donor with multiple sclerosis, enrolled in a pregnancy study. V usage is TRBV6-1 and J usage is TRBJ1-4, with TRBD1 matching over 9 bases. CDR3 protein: CASSAQGAIGKLFF. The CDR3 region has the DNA TGTGCCAGCAGTGCACAGGGGGCTATCGGAAAACTGTTTTTT.